The clone carrying this T cell receptor beta chain has more than one count but fewer than ten. Its antigen is currently unknown. The data belong to a study of T cells in Graves' hyperthyroidism and ophthalmopathy. Study-wide results and limits: The model foresaw ophthalmopathy a median around 6 months prior to onset.

V was pared by 3 bases and J by 2 bases, with 8 bases of the junction left unmatched. The CDR3 covers 17 residues. CDR1 is MDHEN, CDR2 SYDVKM, per germline. There were TCR beta CDR3 regions amplified from RNA transcripts. RT-PCR in the first round (using the HTBI primer set) targeted the TCR CDR3. In TCRdb, the multiplex PCR reads were re-called with MiXCR into one record per CDR3 protein. The sample records around 250,000 distinct CDR3 sequences, over 20% being singletons. Ophthalmopathy patients showed a Clinical Activity Score of at least 3, NOSPECS grade of at least 4 and duration under 3 months. Patients with uncontrolled infections, other autoimmune diseases, pregnancy or lactation were excluded. Diagnoses rested on clinical symptoms, serum thyroxine and TRAb, thyroid ultrasound and orbital computed tomography.

The sequencing input was blood. The chain combines TRBV28 with TRBJ2-5; 11 nucleotides line up with TRBD1. The receptor comes from a woman between 40 and 55 years old with Graves' ophthalmopathy. The CDR3 loop reads CASSFPRTGGRQETQYF. For the CDR3, the DNA is TGTGCCAGCAGTTTTCCCCGGACAGGGGGCCGGCAAGAGACCCAGTACTTC.